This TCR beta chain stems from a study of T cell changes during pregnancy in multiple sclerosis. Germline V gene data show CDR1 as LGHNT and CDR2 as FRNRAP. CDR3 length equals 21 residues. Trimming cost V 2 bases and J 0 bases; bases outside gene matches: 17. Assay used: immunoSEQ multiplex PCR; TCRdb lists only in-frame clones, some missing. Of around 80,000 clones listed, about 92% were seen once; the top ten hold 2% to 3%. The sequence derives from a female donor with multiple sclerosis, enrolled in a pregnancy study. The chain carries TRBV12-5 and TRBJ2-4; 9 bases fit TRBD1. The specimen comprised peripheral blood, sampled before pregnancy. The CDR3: CASGLTPRDRENQLAKNIQYF. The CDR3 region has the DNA TGTGCTAGTGGTTTGACCCCCCGGGACAGGGAGAACCAATTAGCCAAAAACATTCAGTACTTC.